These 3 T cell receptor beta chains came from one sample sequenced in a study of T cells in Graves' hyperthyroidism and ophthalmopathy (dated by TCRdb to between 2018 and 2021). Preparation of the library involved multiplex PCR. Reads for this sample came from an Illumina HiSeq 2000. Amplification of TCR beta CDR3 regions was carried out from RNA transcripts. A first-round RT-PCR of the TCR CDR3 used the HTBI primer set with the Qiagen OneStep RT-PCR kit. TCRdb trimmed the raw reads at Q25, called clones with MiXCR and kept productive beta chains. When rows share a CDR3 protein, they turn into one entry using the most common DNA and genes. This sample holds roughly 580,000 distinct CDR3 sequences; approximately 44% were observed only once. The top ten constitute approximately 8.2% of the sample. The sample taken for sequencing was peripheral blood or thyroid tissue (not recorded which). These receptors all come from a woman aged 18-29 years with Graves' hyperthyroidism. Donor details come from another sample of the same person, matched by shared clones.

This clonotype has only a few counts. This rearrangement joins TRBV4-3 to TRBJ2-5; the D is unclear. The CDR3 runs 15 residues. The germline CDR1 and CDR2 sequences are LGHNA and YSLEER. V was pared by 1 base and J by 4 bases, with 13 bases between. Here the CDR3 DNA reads TGCGCCAGCAGCCAAGTGTGGCAGTCAGGAGAGACCCAGTACTTC. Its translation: CASSQVWQSGETQYF.

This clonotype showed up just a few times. The CDR3 nucleotides read TGTGCCAGCAGCTTAGGAGTGAGGGACAGGGGGCAAGAGACCCAGTACTTC. Translation: CASSLGVRDRGQETQYF. The chain employs TRBV7-3 and TRBJ2-5, with 11 bases that match TRBD1. Trimming at V came to 2 bases and at J to 2 bases, leaving 7 bases not matched to a gene. CDR1 SGHTA and CDR2 FQGTGA come from the germline V gene. This CDR3 region has 17 residues. The whole variable domain, remainder taken from reference TRBV7-3 and TRBJ2-5, is GAGVSQTPSNKVTEKGKYVELRCDPISGHTALYWYRQSLGQGPEFLIYFQGTGAADDSGLPNDRFFAVRPEGSVSTLKIQRTERGDSAVYLCASSLGVRDRGQETQYFGPGTRLLVL.

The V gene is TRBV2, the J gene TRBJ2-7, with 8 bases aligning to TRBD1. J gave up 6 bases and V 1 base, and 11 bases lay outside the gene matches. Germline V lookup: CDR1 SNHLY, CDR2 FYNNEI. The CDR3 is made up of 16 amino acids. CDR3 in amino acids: CASSEVQQGARTEQYF. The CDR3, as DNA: TGTGCCAGCAGTGAAGTTCAGCAGGGGGCGCGAACCGAGCAGTACTTC.